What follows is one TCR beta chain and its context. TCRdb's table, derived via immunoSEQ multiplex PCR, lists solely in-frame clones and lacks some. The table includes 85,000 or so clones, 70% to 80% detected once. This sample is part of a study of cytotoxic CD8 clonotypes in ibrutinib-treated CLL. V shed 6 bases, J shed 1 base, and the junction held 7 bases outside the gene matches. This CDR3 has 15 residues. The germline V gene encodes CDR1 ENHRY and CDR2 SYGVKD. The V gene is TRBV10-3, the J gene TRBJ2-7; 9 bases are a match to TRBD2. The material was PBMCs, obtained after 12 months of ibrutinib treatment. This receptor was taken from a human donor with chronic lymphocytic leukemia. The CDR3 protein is CAIRAGLAGSYEQYF. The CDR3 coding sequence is TGTGCCATCAGAGCCGGGCTAGCGGGGTCCTACGAGCAGTACTTC.